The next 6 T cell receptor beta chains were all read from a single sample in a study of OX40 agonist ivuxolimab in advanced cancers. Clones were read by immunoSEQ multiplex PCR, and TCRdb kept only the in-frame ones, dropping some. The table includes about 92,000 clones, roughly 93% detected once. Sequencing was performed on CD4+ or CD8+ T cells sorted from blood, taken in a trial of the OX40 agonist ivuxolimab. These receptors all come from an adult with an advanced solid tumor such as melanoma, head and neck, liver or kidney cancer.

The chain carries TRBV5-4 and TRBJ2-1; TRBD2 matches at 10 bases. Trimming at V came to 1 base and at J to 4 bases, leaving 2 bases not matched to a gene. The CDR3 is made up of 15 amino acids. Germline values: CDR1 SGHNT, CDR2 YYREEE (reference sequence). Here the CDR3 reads CASSLSLAGYNEQFF. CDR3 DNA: TGTGCCAGCAGCTTGTCACTAGCGGGGTACAATGAGCAGTTCTTC.

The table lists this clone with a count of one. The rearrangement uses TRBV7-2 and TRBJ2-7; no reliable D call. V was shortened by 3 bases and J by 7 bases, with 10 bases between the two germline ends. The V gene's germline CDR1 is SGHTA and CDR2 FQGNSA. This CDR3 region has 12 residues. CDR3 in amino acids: CASSFPLREQYF. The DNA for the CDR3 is TGTGCCAGCAGCTTCCCTCTTCGGGAGCAGTACTTC.

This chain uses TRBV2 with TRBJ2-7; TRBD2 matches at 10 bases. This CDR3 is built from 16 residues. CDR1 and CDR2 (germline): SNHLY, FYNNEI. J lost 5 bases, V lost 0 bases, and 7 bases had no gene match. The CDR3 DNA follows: TGTGCCAGCAGTGAAGCGCGGGGACTAGCGAACAACGAGCAGTACTTC. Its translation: CASSEARGLANNEQYF.

CDR3 nucleotides: TGTGCCAGTAGTATGTATACGGGCAATCAGCCCCAGCATTTT. It is translated as CASSMYTGNQPQHF. The chain is built from TRBV19 and TRBJ1-5; no reliable D call. Trimming pared 3 bases from V and 2 bases from J, leaving 8 bases between. Germline CDR1 reads LNHDA; CDR2 reads SQIVND (reference sequence). The CDR3 sequence is 14 residues long.

CDR3 loop: CASSGSYRGRPSSTDTQYF. The CDR3 DNA reads as TGTGCCAGCAGTGGTTCCTACAGGGGGCGGCCCTCTAGCACAGATACGCAGTATTTT. This chain connects TRBV6-1 to TRBJ2-3; TRBD1 matches at 9 bases. From germline, CDR1 is MNHNS and CDR2 SASEGT. V trimming: 4 bases; J trimming: 0 bases; junction bases outside the gene matches: 14. The CDR3 extends over 19 amino acids.

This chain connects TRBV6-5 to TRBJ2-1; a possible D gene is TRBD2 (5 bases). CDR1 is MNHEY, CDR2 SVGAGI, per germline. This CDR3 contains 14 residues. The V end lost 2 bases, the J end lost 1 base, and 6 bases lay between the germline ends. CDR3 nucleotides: TGTGCCAGCAGTTACCGGACTTCCTACAATGAGCAGTTCTTC. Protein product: CASSYRTSYNEQFF.